These T cell receptor beta chains were read from a single sample in a study of blood T cell repertoires in COVID-19. Only in-frame clones appear in the TCRdb table, and some are missing; sequencing was by immunoSEQ multiplex PCR. The sample has roughly 80,000 clones, about 88% seen once. The sequenced material came from peripheral blood. The receptors originated from a woman at least 80 years old with acute or convalescent COVID-19. The conserved cysteine and the conserved F or W are not part of the CDR3 here. The order of the fields is CDR3 length, V gene, J gene, D gene, CDR3 protein. The D gene is left open where the match is weak.

11	TRBV19	TRBJ1-6	NA	ASRGRGNSPLH
15	TRBV11-2	TRBJ2-3	TRBD1	ASSFLGGRGRLDTQY
13	TRBV6-5	TRBJ2-7	TRBD2	ARGRGPHISYEQY
12	TRBV7-2	TRBJ1-4	TRBD1	ASSQGAGNEKLF
13	TRBV4-1	TRBJ1-5	TRBD1	ASSQGTGAREPQH
11	TRBV5-1	TRBJ1-1	NA	ASSLDSNTEAF
13	TRBV28	TRBJ1-5	NA	ASSFFAGGNQPQH
13	TRBV5-4	TRBJ1-6	TRBD1	ASRGSGQSNSPLH
9	TRBV29-1	TRBJ2-5	TRBD1	SVGQGETQY
11	TRBV12-1	TRBJ2-1	NA	ASSSRTSGSQF
13	TRBV2	TRBJ2-1	TRBD2	ASGVSGGSYNEQF
14	TRBV5-1	TRBJ2-1	TRBD2	ASSLYTSGGADEQF
13	TRBV18	TRBJ2-3	NA	ASSQGGGSTDTQY
12	TRBV6-5	TRBJ2-7	TRBD1	ASRQGESSYEQY
13	TRBV19	TRBJ1-1	TRBD1	ASSKTGSWNTEAF
13	TRBV7-9	TRBJ1-6	TRBD1	ASSPSAGGHSPLH